These 16 T cell receptor beta chains came from one sample sequenced in a study of shared clonotypes between healthy human individuals. Clones were sequenced by immunoSEQ multiplex PCR, and TCRdb holds only the in-frame ones, with some missing. This table has approximately 2.5 million clones, approximately 94% appearing once. What was sequenced was naive CD4+ T cells sorted from blood. The sample's subset: CD45RA+ positively selected. The receptors come from a man between 18 and 29 years old in good health.

The gene calls are TRBV4-2 and TRBJ2-5, with 9 bases identical to TRBD2. Germline lookup yields CDR1 LGHNA and CDR2 YNFKEQ. The V and J ends lost 4 bases and 2 bases, in that order; junction bases with no gene match: 2. The CDR3 loop spans 14 amino acids. In nucleotides, the CDR3 is TGTGCCAGCAGCCTCGGACTAGCGCAAGAGACCCAGTACTTC. This translates into CASSLGLAQETQYF.

As concerns this clone: The sample holds other DNA sequences that translate to the same CDR3. This chain joins TRBV7-2 and TRBJ1-5; D remains ambiguous. V was cut by 1 base and J by 7 bases, with 8 bases left in between. The CDR3 spans 13 residues. The germline gives CDR1 SGHTA, CDR2 FQGNSA. The CDR3: CASSLDLGQPQHF. DNA for the CDR3: TGTGCCAGCAGCTTAGATTTAGGCCAGCCCCAGCATTTT.

The J gene is TRBJ1-2, the V gene TRBV19; possible D gene TRBD1, 6 bases. Germline loops: CDR1 LNHDA, CDR2 SQIVND (reference sequence). Trimming took 5 bases from V and 6 from J, leaving 13 bases between them. CDR3 length: 13 amino acids. CDR3 DNA: TGTGCCAGTAGTGACGCAGGGGCGGATGGCTACACCTTC. The encoded protein is CASSDAGADGYTF.

The chain links TRBV14 to TRBJ2-1; D is uncertain. CDR3 length: 12 amino acids. CDR1 is SGHDN and CDR2 is FVKESK in the germline V gene. V was cut by 4 bases and J by 5 bases, with 6 bases left in between. For the CDR3, the DNA is TGTGCCAGCAGCCGATTAAACAATGAGCAGTTCTTC. Its translation: CASSRLNNEQFF.

This CDR3 is CASTRTSRGPTEAFF. The DNA for the CDR3 is TGTGCCAGCACCCGGACATCACGGGGTCCCACTGAAGCTTTCTTT. The V gene is TRBV6-6, the J gene TRBJ1-1, with D perhaps TRBD1 (5 bases). This CDR3 comprises 15 residues. V lost 7 bases and J lost 4, with 19 bases in between. From germline, CDR1 is MNHNY and CDR2 SVGAGI (reference sequence).

This chain uses TRBV14 with TRBJ2-1, with a possible D match to TRBD2 (6 bases). The V end was cut by 2 bases, the J end by 5 bases, with 13 bases between. Germline assignment: CDR1 SGHDN and CDR2 FVKESK. This CDR3 comprises 15 residues. CDR3 in DNA: TGTGCCAGCAGCCAACGCGCGTTAGCGGACAATGAGCAGTTCTTC. It translates to CASSQRALADNEQFF.

The genes are TRBV6-1 and TRBJ1-5; D ambiguous. The ends were cut back, 6 bases at V and 3 bases at J, with 15 bases in the middle. Germline V CDR1 and CDR2: MNHNS, SASEGT. The CDR3 spans 15 residues. The CDR3 nucleotides are TGTGCCAGCAGCCCTCGGTCAGGAAACAATCAGCCCCAGCATTTT. Translation: CASSPRSGNNQPQHF.

The chain has TRBV9 and TRBJ2-7, with D possibly matching TRBD1 (5 bases). This CDR3 is 11 amino acids long. Deletions cut 2 bases from V and 6 bases from J, with 6 bases between. CDR1 and CDR2 (germline): SGDLS, YYNGEE. The CDR3 loop reads CASSVRGEQYF. The CDR3 bases are TGTGCCAGCAGCGTTAGGGGCGAGCAGTACTTC.

This sequence joins TRBV5-1 and TRBJ1-1; tentatively, D is TRBD1 (5 bases). V was cut by 3 bases and J by 2 bases, with 14 bases left in between. The CDR3 extends over 15 amino acids. The germline V gene encodes CDR1 SGHRS and CDR2 YFSETQ. CDR3 nucleotides: TGCGCCAGCAGCTCGACCCGAAGGGGTAACACTGAAGCTTTCTTT. It is translated as CASSSTRRGNTEAFF. The full variable domain, rest sourced from reference TRBV5-1 and TRBJ1-1, is KAGVTQTPRYLIKTRGQQVTLSCSPISGHRSVSWYQQTPGQGLQFLFEYFSETQRNKGNFPGRFSGRQFSNSRSEMNVSTLELGDSALYLCASSSTRRGNTEAFFGQGTRLTVV.

The chain employs TRBV7-5 and TRBJ1-5. TRBV7-5 is a pseudogene locus. The CDR3 loop spans 17 amino acids. CDR3 sequence (DNA): TGTGCCAGAAGCACTCGGGGTCGGAGCTATAGCAATCAGCCCCAGCATTTT. It yields the protein CARSTRGRSYSNQPQHF.

V and J are TRBV2 and TRBJ1-5; D ambiguous. CDR1 and CDR2 from the germline V gene are SNHLY and FYNNEI. Trimming removed 3 bases at V and 1 base at J, with 10 bases between. This CDR3 has 15 residues. CDR3 DNA: TGTGCCAGCAGTGACAGGTGGCTGAGCAATCAGCCCCAGCATTTT. Encoded protein: CASSDRWLSNQPQHF.

This clone was recorded once. V gene TRBV7-3 combines with J gene TRBJ2-3, with 9 positions matching TRBD2. This CDR3 has 17 residues. V shed 0 bases, J shed 3 bases, and the junction held 7 bases outside the gene matches. In germline, CDR1 is SGHTA, CDR2 FQGTGA. The CDR3 region has the DNA TGTGCCAGCAGCTTAACGGGCGGTAGCGGGGGAACAGATACGCAGTATTTT. Residues: CASSLTGGSGGTDTQYF.

The J gene is TRBJ2-2, the V gene TRBV7-9; 13 bases fit TRBD2. Unmatched junction bases numbered 7, after V lost 5 bases and J lost 7 bases. Germline CDR1 reads SEHNR; CDR2 reads FQNEAQ (reference sequence). CDR3 length: 16 amino acids. The CDR3 coding sequence is TGTGCCAGCAGCAAAGGGACTAGCGGGACGGACGGGGAGCTGTTTTTT. This translates into CASSKGTSGTDGELFF.

CDR3 coding DNA: TGTGCCAGCAGCTCGTCCCGGGACAGGGTAAACAATGAAAAACTGTTTTTT. Amino acid sequence: CASSSSRDRVNNEKLFF. The chain has TRBV5-4 and TRBJ1-4; 9 bases are shared with TRBD1. The CDR3 spans 17 residues. V lost 3 bases, J lost 5 bases, and 11 bases stayed unmatched. CDR1 SGHNT and CDR2 YYREEE come from the germline V gene (reference sequence). The variable domain in full, completed from reference TRBV5-4 and TRBJ1-4, reads ETGVTQSPTHLIKTRGQQVTLRCSSQSGHNTVSWYQQALGQGPQFIFQYYREEENGRGNFPPRFSGLQFPNYSSELNVNALELDDSALYLCASSSSRDRVNNEKLFFGSGTQLSVL.

This clone has just one count. The chain links TRBV10-2 to TRBJ2-1; D is perhaps TRBD2 (6 bases). There are 19 residues in the CDR3. The V gene lost 3 bases and the J gene lost 0 bases, with 21 bases spanning the gap. CDR1 is WSHSY, CDR2 SAAADI, per germline. Here the CDR3 reads CASSDPGGGSGSSYNEQFF. As DNA, the CDR3 is TGCGCCAGCAGTGACCCTGGCGGTGGTAGCGGATCCTCCTACAATGAGCAGTTCTTC.

The chain links TRBV7-9 to TRBJ1-5; tentative D call: TRBD1 (6 bases). Looked up from germline, CDR1 is SEHNR and CDR2 is FQNEAQ (reference sequence). V gave up 1 base and J gave up 3 bases, with 16 bases separating them. This CDR3 has 17 amino acids. The DNA of the CDR3 is TGTGCCAGCAGCTTAGTTGGGGGGGCGAGCCCCAATCAGCCCCAGCATTTT. Translating gives CASSLVGGASPNQPQHF.